A single sample gave rise to the 5 T cell receptor beta chains below, sequenced in a study of identifying expanded T cells in peripheral blood (dated by TCRdb to about 2019). Libraries came from the immunoSEQ multiplex PCR assay. TCRdb limited this immuneACCESS table to in-frame rearrangements with V and J called. A share of clones is missing; checked studies link under half to unresolved V genes, and the rest is unexplained. This sample is represented by about 81,000 clones; roughly 84% of them were singletons. Jointly, the top ten make up about 20% of the sample. The sequenced sample consisted of blood. All receptors come from a person between 18 and 70 years old in good health.

This chain links TRBV9 with TRBJ2-7; no firm D call. V lost 3 bases to trimming and J lost 0 bases, with 13 bases between them. CDR1 and CDR2 from the germline V gene are SGDLS and YYNGEE. This CDR3 has 15 residues. The CDR3 DNA reads TGTGCCAGCAGCGCCGATTCCGGGTCCTCCTACGAGCAGTACTTC. This gives the protein CASSADSGSSYEQYF.

J is TRBJ1-1 and V is TRBV19, with TRBD1 matching over 8 bases. Germline CDR1 and CDR2: LNHDA and SQIVND (reference sequence). The V gene end was trimmed by 5 bases and the J gene end by 6 bases; junction bases not matched to a gene: 5. The CDR3 is 13 residues long. CDR3: CASSFQGAPEAFF. The CDR3 region has the DNA TGTGCCAGTAGTTTTCAGGGGGCGCCTGAAGCTTTCTTT. Variable domain in full (rest from reference TRBV19 and TRBJ1-1): DGGITQSPKYLFRKEGQNVTLSCEQNLNHDAMYWYRQDPGQGLRLIYYSQIVNDFQKGDIAEGYSVSREKKESFPLTVTSAQKNPTAFYLCASSFQGAPEAFFGQGTRLTVV.

The CDR3 region is CASSISQGLAGEQFF. The CDR3 DNA is TGTGCCAGCAGTATAAGTCAGGGACTAGCGGGAGAGCAGTTCTTC. This chain connects TRBV6-1 to TRBJ2-1, with 13 bases matching TRBD2. CDR1 and CDR2 from the germline V gene are MNHNS and SASEGT. The trim removed 5 bases at V and 10 bases at J, leaving 8 bases unmatched. The CDR3 length is 15 residues.

The J gene is TRBJ2-5, the V gene TRBV5-3; D not resolved. TRBV5-3 is assigned to the ORF class and has an uncertain function. CDR3 length: 13 residues. Trimming took 2 bases from V and 3 from J, leaving 8 bases between them. The CDR3 bases are TGTGCCAGAAGCTTTAGGAGAGAAGAGACCCAGTACTTC. As protein: CARSFRREETQYF.

The chain carries TRBV2 and TRBJ2-2, with D unclear. The CDR3 consists of 14 residues. Trimming removed 2 bases from V and 4 bases from J, with 8 bases in between. Germline V CDR1 and CDR2: SNHLY, FYNNEI. CDR3 nucleotide sequence: TGTGCCAGCAGTGAACGGCAGACCACCGGGGAGCTGTTTTTT. Translation gives CASSERQTTGELFF.